The entry below describes one T cell receptor (beta chain). The antigen remains unidentified. The source of the sample is a study of shared clonotypes between healthy human individuals. Findings of the study overall: An expected dependence of interdonor clonotype sharing on sequencing depth was noted.

TCRdb's copy holds only in-frame clones and misses some; the assay was immunoSEQ multiplex PCR. The table shows about 470,000 clones, with around 79% occurring only once. The CDR3 runs to 12 residues. Between the trimmed V and J ends, which lost 3 bases and 3 bases, there was a span of 6 bases. From germline, CDR1 is SGHDN and CDR2 FVKESK. Unsorted samples relied on about 86 million PBMCs, which served as the source of genomic DNA. The material sequenced was PBMCs. The chain recombines TRBV14 with TRBJ2-7; D unresolved. The receptor comes from a middle-aged woman in good health. Some clones in this sample may be carry-over from other donors' samples. The CDR3 reads CASSHASYEQYF. The CDR3 DNA reads as TGTGCCAGCAGCCACGCCAGCTACGAGCAGTACTTC.